These 22 T cell receptor beta chains share one sample of origin, sequenced in a study of T cell changes during pregnancy in multiple sclerosis. Assay: immunoSEQ multiplex PCR; the TCRdb copy retains only in-frame clones and omits some. Of under 90,000 clones listed, approximately 95% are singletons. The sequenced sample was peripheral blood, obtained in the second trimester of pregnancy. All receptors derive from a female donor in good health, enrolled as a control in a pregnancy study.

The V call is TRBV28, the J call TRBJ2-7; TRBD2 might be the D (7 bases). V was cut by 6 bases and J by 0 bases, with 18 bases left in between. CDR1 and CDR2 (germline): MDHEN, SYDVKM. The CDR3 runs 16 residues. The CDR3 DNA sequence: TGTGCCAGCAGGGTGGGAGGGGGAGACCCCTCCTACGAGCAGTACTTC. This encodes CASRVGGGDPSYEQYF.

The CDR3 bases are TGTGCCAGCAGCTTGCAGGGGATTGAGCAGTTCTTC. Its translation: CASSLQGIEQFF. The rearrangement uses TRBV7-9 and TRBJ2-1; weak D call: TRBD1 (6 bases). This CDR3 spans 12 amino acids. Between the trimmed V and J ends, which lost 3 bases and 9 bases, there was a span of 9 bases. The germline V gene encodes CDR1 SEHNR and CDR2 FQNEAQ (reference sequence).

This clone was counted a single time. The rearrangement links TRBV9 to TRBJ2-5; no definite D call. V shed 4 bases and J shed 5 bases, with 12 bases lying between them. The CDR3 length is 13 residues. Germline V gene data show CDR1 as SGDLS and CDR2 as YYNGEE. CDR3: CASSPHVGETQYF. CDR3 nucleotides: TGTGCCAGCAGCCCCCACGTCGGGGAGACCCAGTACTTC.

The V call is TRBV7-2, the J call TRBJ2-1; D perhaps matches TRBD2 (7 bases). CDR3 length: 15 residues. Germline V gene sequence: CDR1 SGHTA, CDR2 FQGNSA. Trimming pared 3 bases from V and 4 bases from J, leaving 13 bases between. CDR3 in DNA: TGTGCCAGCAGCTTGGAGGGGAGGGGGTACAATGAGCAGTTCTTC. Translation: CASSLEGRGYNEQFF.

This chain uses TRBV5-8 with TRBJ2-7; D unresolved. Germline V gene data show CDR1 as SGHTS and CDR2 as YDEGEE. Deletions cut 0 bases from V and 0 bases from J, with 10 bases between. The CDR3 spans 15 residues. This CDR3 is CASSLVGASSYEQYF. The CDR3 DNA reads TGTGCCAGCAGCTTGGTCGGCGCTAGCTCCTACGAGCAGTACTTC.

The chain employs TRBV10-3 and TRBJ1-2; D call uncertain. The germline V and J ends were trimmed by 10 bases and 3 bases, with 12 bases remaining between them. The CDR3 extends over 12 amino acids. Germline CDR1 ENHRY, CDR2 SYGVKD. CDR3 in DNA: TGTGCCACTCCTGTGGCGGACTATGGCTACACCTTC. Residues: CATPVADYGYTF.

This clone is medium-sized. The CDR3 DNA is TGTGCCAGCAGCTTAGCCTCTAGCGGGAGTGAGCAGTTCTTC. It specifies CASSLASSGSEQFF. The V and J genes are TRBV7-9 and TRBJ2-1; 10 positions agree with TRBD2. The V and J ends lost 0 bases and 9 bases, in that order; junction bases with no gene match: 2. The CDR3 has 14 amino acids. Germline-derived CDR1 and CDR2 are SEHNR and FQNEAQ (reference sequence).

V gene TRBV27 combines with J gene TRBJ2-7; D is possibly TRBD2 (6 bases). This CDR3 region has 14 residues. The V gene's germline CDR1 is MNHEY and CDR2 SMNVEV (reference sequence). Trimming shortened V by 3 bases and J by 3 bases, and 12 bases separated the two germline ends. CDR3 in amino acids: CASSFRGTYYEQYF. The CDR3 bases are TGTGCCAGCAGTTTTCGGGGGACCTACTACGAGCAGTACTTC.

CDR3 loop: CASSSNPGLAGIGDEQFF. CDR3 coding DNA: TGTGCCAGCAGTTCTAATCCGGGACTAGCGGGAATTGGGGATGAGCAGTTCTTC. The chain links TRBV27 to TRBJ2-1; TRBD2 agrees at 13 bases. CDR1 and CDR2 from the germline V gene are MNHEY and SMNVEV (reference sequence). V lost 4 bases and J lost 8; bases outside the gene matches: 14. There are 18 residues in the CDR3.

V and J are TRBV28 and TRBJ1-1; no firm D call. V dropped 4 bases and J dropped 11 bases, with 8 bases sitting between them. This CDR3 contains 10 residues. Germline assignment: CDR1 MDHEN and CDR2 SYDVKM. CDR3 loop: CASSSRVAFF. The CDR3 DNA sequence: TGTGCCAGCAGTTCGAGAGTGGCTTTCTTT.

This clone was seen a handful of times. V gene TRBV29-1 combines with J gene TRBJ1-1, with unresolved D. V was pared by 8 bases and J by 7 bases, with 17 bases between. The CDR3 consists of 12 residues. Per the germline V gene, CDR1 is SQVTM and CDR2 is ANQGSEA. The CDR3 sequence: CSTQEGRHEAFF. The CDR3 coding sequence is TGCAGCACGCAAGAAGGGAGGCATGAAGCTTTCTTT.

This clone has a single count. The chain employs TRBV28 and TRBJ1-2; D gene unclear. Germline loops: CDR1 MDHEN, CDR2 SYDVKM. The CDR3 contains 14 residues. The V gene lost 5 bases and the J gene lost 8 bases, with 18 bases spanning the gap. CDR3 bases: TGTGCCAGCAGTACCCCCCTGGGCAGCGGCGGCTACACCTTC. Translated, it gives CASSTPLGSGGYTF.

The V and J genes are TRBV9 and TRBJ2-3; TRBD1 agrees at 9 bases. Germline assignment: CDR1 SGDLS and CDR2 YYNGEE. The junction had 15 bases not matched to a gene; V was cut back by 10 bases and J by 6 bases. This CDR3 is built from 15 residues. CDR3 coding DNA: TGTGCCTCGGGGACAGGGCTCTTCTGGGGCGATACGCAGTATTTT. As protein: CASGTGLFWGDTQYF.

The chain carries TRBV10-3 and TRBJ1-3; 7 positions match TRBD1. CDR1 is ENHRY, CDR2 SYGVKD, per germline. The CDR3 length is 15 residues. J gave up 0 bases and V 3 bases, and 2 bases lay outside the gene matches. The DNA for the CDR3 is TGTGCCATCAGTGAACGACAGGGCTCTGGAAACACCATATATTTT. It yields the protein CAISERQGSGNTIYF.

This rearrangement joins TRBV4-1 to TRBJ2-7; D not resolved. V lost 1 base and J 1 base, leaving 14 bases between the germline ends. CDR1 and CDR2 (germline): MGHRA, YSYEKL. The CDR3 contains 16 residues. CDR3 residues: CASSQVQQPPSYEQYF. The CDR3 DNA reads as TGCGCCAGCAGCCAAGTCCAACAACCTCCATCCTACGAGCAGTACTTC.

The chain couples TRBV7-2 to TRBJ2-5; possible D gene TRBD2, 5 bases. Germline V lookup: CDR1 SGHTA, CDR2 FQGNSA. The ends were cut back, 5 bases at V and 5 bases at J, with 15 bases in the middle. The CDR3 loop spans 14 amino acids. CDR3 protein: CASSPPMGGETQYF. DNA of the CDR3: TGTGCCAGCAGCCCCCCAATGGGCGGGGAGACCCAGTACTTC.

The rearrangement links TRBV5-1 to TRBJ2-7; D is possibly TRBD2 (6 bases). This CDR3 has 15 residues. Germline CDR1 reads SGHRS; CDR2 reads YFSETQ. V shed 4 bases and J shed 5 bases, with 19 bases lying between them. For the CDR3, the DNA is TGCGCCAGCAGCCCCCAGACTAGTTCCGGTAACGAGCAGTACTTC. Its protein is CASSPQTSSGNEQYF.

This clone is a singleton in its sample. The same CDR3 is also encoded by other DNA sequences in this sample. The V call is TRBV5-1, the J call TRBJ1-5, with a weak D call TRBD1 (6 bases). CDR1 and CDR2 (germline): SGHRS, YFSETQ. V was cut by 0 bases and J by 2 bases, with 6 bases left in between. This CDR3 has 14 residues. CDR3 protein: CASSLAGGNQPQHF. In nucleotides, the CDR3 is TGCGCCAGCAGCTTGGCAGGGGGCAATCAGCCCCAGCATTTT.

V usage is TRBV2 and J usage is TRBJ1-4; D might be TRBD1 (6 bases). The CDR3 extends over 12 amino acids. Trimming cost V 8 bases and J 8 bases, with 12 bases left between them. CDR1 is SNHLY, CDR2 FYNNEI, per germline. CDR3 loop: CASGQGWEKLFF. CDR3 bases: TGTGCCAGCGGGCAGGGGTGGGAAAAACTGTTTTTT.

V usage is TRBV28 and J usage is TRBJ2-6, with D possibly TRBD1 on 5 matching bases. The V gene's germline CDR1 is MDHEN and CDR2 SYDVKM. V lost 3 bases and J lost 2, with 23 bases in between. The CDR3 is made up of 20 amino acids. CDR3 bases: TGTGCCAGCAGTTTGACACCCTTCGGACCCCTGACAGCTGGGGCCAACGTCCTGACTTTC. Protein: CASSLTPFGPLTAGANVLTF.

The chain links TRBV5-1 to TRBJ2-3, with 13 bases identical to TRBD2. With 3 bases clipped from V and 0 bases from J, the junction kept 13 bases outside the gene matches. Germline V gene lookup returns CDR1 SGHRS and CDR2 YFSETQ. This CDR3 contains 20 residues. The CDR3 spells CASSSDKTSGRLSSTDTQYF. CDR3 bases: TGCGCCAGCAGCTCCGATAAGACTAGCGGGAGGCTAAGTAGCACAGATACGCAGTATTTT.

The V and J genes are TRBV19 and TRBJ1-1, with 12 bases aligning to TRBD1. CDR3 length: 13 amino acids. V shed 6 bases and J 5 bases; nucleotides not matched to a gene: 1. Germline V gene data show CDR1 as LNHDA and CDR2 as SQIVND (reference sequence). CDR3 nucleotides: TGTGCCAGTAGGGGACAGGGGGCGACTGAAGCTTTCTTT. Translated, it gives CASRGQGATEAFF.